Below, 10 T cell receptor beta chains from the same sample are listed, as sequenced in a study of T cells in Graves' hyperthyroidism and ophthalmopathy (dated by TCRdb to about 2019). The method behind the library was multiplex PCR. These reads were obtained on an Illumina HiSeq 2000. The TCR beta CDR3 regions were amplified from RNA transcripts. The first round of RT-PCR for the TCR CDR3 was performed with the HTBI primer set and the Qiagen OneStep RT-PCR kit. TCRdb reprocessing: public reads trimmed at Q25 with fastp, clones called with MiXCR, in-frame beta chains kept. Rows matching on CDR3 protein sequence are summarized as one entry with the most common DNA and genes. The sample has about half a million distinct CDR3 sequences on record, around a fifth of them singletons. Of the sample, around 50% is held by the ten largest clones. The specimen was blood. The receptors were gathered from a woman in her seventies with Graves' ophthalmopathy.

This clonotype has at least ten counts. The chain is built from TRBV20-1 and TRBJ2-7; 9 nucleotides agree with TRBD2. The CDR3 contains 16 residues. The V gene's germline CDR1 is DFQATT and CDR2 SNEGSKA (reference sequence). J gave up 0 bases and V 3 bases, and 9 bases lay outside the gene matches. The DNA for the CDR3 is TGCAGTGCTAGTCCGGCTAGCGGGGTTAGCTCCTACGAGCAGTACTTC. Amino acid sequence: CSASPASGVSSYEQYF.

This clonotype was observed at least ten times. The chain uses TRBV3-1 and TRBJ1-6; D gene uncertain. Germline values: CDR1 LGHDT, CDR2 YNNKEL (reference sequence). V was shortened by 0 bases and J by 7 bases, with 13 bases between the two germline ends. The CDR3 is made up of 16 amino acids. The CDR3 DNA sequence: TGTGCCAGCAGCCAAGAACCAGGCTTACTGAATTCACCCCTCCACTTT. It encodes CASSQEPGLLNSPLHF.

The chain carries TRBV7-2 and TRBJ2-4; TRBD2 aligns across 9 bases. The CDR3 contains 18 residues. The trim removed 1 base at V and 0 bases at J, leaving 7 bases unmatched. Germline loops: CDR1 SGHTA, CDR2 FQGNSA. Here the CDR3 reads CASSLVPAGGLAKNIQYF. CDR3 DNA: TGTGCCAGCAGCTTAGTCCCAGCGGGAGGCTTAGCCAAAAACATTCAGTACTTC.

V and J are TRBV6-5 and TRBJ1-4, with TRBD1 as a possible D gene (5 bases). The germline CDR1 and CDR2 sequences are MNHEY and SVGAGI. Between the trimmed V and J ends, which lost 2 bases and 4 bases, there was a span of 8 bases. The CDR3 has 14 amino acids. The CDR3 DNA follows: TGTGCCAGCAGTTACAGGGGCTATAATGAAAAACTGTTTTTT. Its protein product is CASSYRGYNEKLFF.

This chain links TRBV20-1 with TRBJ2-1, with 7 bases lining up with TRBD2. The CDR3 spans 17 residues. Germline-derived CDR1 and CDR2 are DFQATT and SNEGSKA (reference sequence). V lost 6 bases to trimming and J lost 3 bases; unmatched junction nucleotides: 17. CDR3 DNA sequence: TGCAGTGCCCCCATGCCCAAGGGGACTACCCTCTACAATGAGCAGTTCTTC. Its protein product is CSAPMPKGTTLYNEQFF.

J is TRBJ1-4 and V is TRBV27, with D maybe TRBD1 (5 bases). Germline assignment: CDR1 MNHEY and CDR2 SMNVEV (reference sequence). V lost 3 bases to trimming and J lost 8 bases, with 13 bases between them. The CDR3 sequence is 14 residues long. The CDR3 DNA follows: TGTGCCAGCAGTTTTAGGCAGGGTTACGAAAAACTGTTTTTT. Protein sequence: CASSFRQGYEKLFF.

This clonotype came up a few times. The chain uses TRBV6-1 and TRBJ2-5; TRBD1 might be the D (5 bases). CDR3 size: 13 residues. V was clipped by 5 bases and J by 8 bases, with 15 bases between them. Germline assignment: CDR1 MNHNS and CDR2 SASEGT. The CDR3 loop is CASSLFRVDTQYF. In DNA form, the CDR3 reads TGTGCCAGCAGTTTGTTCAGGGTAGACACCCAGTACTTC.

This clonotype was observed a handful of times. This rearrangement joins TRBV6-2 or TRBV6-3 to TRBJ1-5; D remains ambiguous. V was clipped by 2 bases and J by 3 bases, with 8 bases between them. CDR1 is MNHEY and CDR2 is SVGEGT in the germline V gene. CDR3 size: 14 residues. CDR3 amino acids: CASSYGRSNQPQHF. The CDR3 DNA sequence: TGTGCCAGCAGTTACGGGCGGTCCAATCAGCCCCAGCATTTT.

This clonotype has more than one count but fewer than ten. This rearrangement joins TRBV7-8 to TRBJ2-7; 7 bases are a match to TRBD1. The J segment lost 5 bases and the V segment lost 6 bases, leaving 10 bases of the junction unmatched. Germline V gene lookup returns CDR1 SGHVS and CDR2 FQNEAQ. The CDR3 runs 14 residues. As DNA, the CDR3 is TGTGCCAGCAGGCGAGACAGGGTTGGTCACGAGCAGTACTTC. Protein sequence: CASRRDRVGHEQYF.

This clonotype has at least ten counts. The chain has TRBV12-3 or TRBV12-4 and TRBJ2-5; 7 positions agree with TRBD1. V lost 3 bases and J lost 5; bases outside the gene matches: 0. The CDR3 length is 12 residues. The CDR3 sequence: CASSFRGETQYF. As DNA, the CDR3 is TGTGCCAGCAGTTTCAGGGGGGAGACCCAGTACTTC.